This TCR beta chain emerged from a study of cytomegalovirus exposure and HLA in healthy donors. The PCR contained 60 Vbeta and 13 Jbeta primers. The assay was immunoSEQ multiplex PCR, and TCRdb's table has in-frame clones only and misses some. The repertoire holds some 150,000 clones, with under 85% as singletons. The V gene end was trimmed by 4 bases and the J gene end by 1 base; junction bases not matched to a gene: 6. In germline, CDR1 is MGHRA, CDR2 YSYEKL. The CDR3 loop spans 15 amino acids. Study outcomes and limitations: Associated with cytomegalovirus, according to the listing, were 150 to 200 TCR beta chains. Later analysis suggested most CMV-associated TCR beta chains were HLA-restricted.

Worth noting for this clone: Its specificity is unknown.

This sequence originates from a woman between 40 and 50 years old in good health and CMV-seropositive. The material sequenced was PBMCs. The chain uses TRBV4-1 and TRBJ2-7, with 8 bases identical to TRBD1. The CDR3 loop reads CASSRERQGSYEQYF. CDR3 nucleotide sequence: TGCGCCAGCAGCCGAGAGAGACAGGGGTCCTACGAGCAGTACTTC.